This TCR beta chain was sequenced in a study of T cell responses to AZD1222 COVID-19 vaccine. Regarding the study as a whole: Baseline serology detected seropositivity in only a handful of AZD1222 recipients. Vaccination with two AZD1222 doses was followed by a rise in Spike-specific TCR breadth and depth. Females outnumbered males among donors, who were mostly white British; clonal diversity was possibly underestimated.

V lost 0 bases to trimming and J lost 0 bases, with 10 bases between them. Germline loops: CDR1 SGDLS, CDR2 YYNGEE. This CDR3 has 15 residues. A note on this clone: Its antigen is currently unknown.

Clones were sequenced by immunoSEQ multiplex PCR, and TCRdb holds only the in-frame ones, with some missing. This sample carries 99,000 or so clones, roughly 85% of them seen once, and the ten largest clones take less than 3%. The chain is built from TRBV9 and TRBJ2-7; the D gene could be TRBD1 or TRBD2 (5 bases each). The source material was peripheral blood, sampled on day 0 of AZD1222 vaccination. The receptor comes from an adult in good health. The CDR3, as DNA: TGTGCCAGCAGCGTAGGAGGGGCCATCTCCTACGAGCAGTACTTC. The encoded protein is CASSVGGAISYEQYF.